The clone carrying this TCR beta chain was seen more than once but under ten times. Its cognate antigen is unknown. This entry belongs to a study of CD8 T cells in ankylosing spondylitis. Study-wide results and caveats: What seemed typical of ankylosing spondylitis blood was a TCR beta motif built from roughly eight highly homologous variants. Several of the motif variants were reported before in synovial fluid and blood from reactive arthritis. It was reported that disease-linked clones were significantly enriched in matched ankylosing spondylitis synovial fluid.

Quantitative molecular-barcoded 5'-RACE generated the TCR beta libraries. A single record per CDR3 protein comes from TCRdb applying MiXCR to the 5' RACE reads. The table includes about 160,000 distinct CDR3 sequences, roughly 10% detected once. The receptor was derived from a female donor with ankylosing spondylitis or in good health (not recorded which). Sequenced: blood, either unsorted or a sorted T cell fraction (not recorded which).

CDR3 nucleotide sequence: TGTGCCTGGAGTGTAGGGGGCATGAACACTGAAGCTTTCTTT. Translating it yields CAWSVGGMNTEAFF. This chain connects TRBV30 to TRBJ1-1, with 7 bases lining up with TRBD1. V shed 0 bases and J 0 bases; nucleotides not matched to a gene: 1. Germline V gene data show CDR1 as GTSNPN and CDR2 as SVGIG (reference sequence). This CDR3 spans 14 amino acids.